This TCR beta chain came from a study of regulatory T cells in long-lasting Graves disease. Regarding the study as a whole: Segments TRBV28, TRBJ1-2 and TRBJ2-5 showed preferential usage in persistent disease.

This clonotype was seen only a few times. Its antigen is currently unknown. For TCR beta, libraries came from iRepertoire HTBI primers and Arm-PCR of CDR3 regions. From the multiplex PCR reads, TCRdb called clonotypes with MiXCR, one entry per CDR3 protein. The table lists about 290,000 distinct CDR3 sequences, around a fifth of them singletons. The ends were cut back, 0 bases at V and 7 bases at J, with 15 bases in the middle. Germline values: CDR1 DFQATT, CDR2 SNEGSKA (reference sequence). The CDR3 consists of 14 residues. The time point was: persistent/refractory GD, antithyroid drugs over 5 years with positive TRAb. From PBMCs, RNA was extracted and then used to make the TCR library.

Sequencing was performed on peripheral blood mononuclear cells (PBMCs), taken when the disease was refractory, from a patient treated with antithyroid drugs. This clonotype was obtained from a female donor with Graves disease. The chain joins TRBV20-1 to TRBJ1-2; no reliable D call. The CDR3 DNA reads TGCAGTGCTAGAGAGAGGGCTGGGTCTAGTGGCTACACCTTC. It translates to CSARERAGSSGYTF.